This is a list of T cell receptor beta chains from one sample in a study of blood T cell repertoires in COVID-19. Using immunoSEQ multiplex PCR, the repertoire was profiled, and TCRdb retains in-frame clones only, with some absent. Here the sample spans under 40,000 clones, about 88% being singletons. The sample consisted of peripheral blood. These receptors all stem from a man between 70 and 80 years old with active COVID-19. Each CDR3 is given with its conserved first and last residue. A D gene is named only where the DNA matches it firmly. Where a row states a size, it is once, few, many or the class of an expanded clone; other rows omit it.

D: -
size: -
J: TRBJ1-5
V: TRBV19
length: 15
CDR3: CASKGQPRTHQPQHF
DNA: TGTGCCAGTAAAGGACAGCCCCGTACTCATCAGCCCCAGCATTTT

D: -
size: -
J: TRBJ2-2
V: TRBV18
length: 13
CDR3: CASLGLSTGELFF
DNA: TGTGCCAGCCTCGGGTTGAGCACCGGGGAGCTGTTTTTT

D: -
size: -
J: TRBJ2-1
V: TRBV28
length: 16
CDR3: CASSQSGVAGMNEQFF
DNA: TGTGCCAGCAGCCAATCGGGGGTGGCGGGGATGAATGAGCAGTTCTTC

D: -
size: -
J: TRBJ2-5
V: TRBV5-1
length: 14
CDR3: CASSLGSGQETQYF
DNA: TGCGCCAGCAGCTTGGGGTCAGGGCAGGAGACCCAGTACTTC

D: -
size: -
J: TRBJ2-5
V: TRBV3-1/TRBV3-2
length: 15
CDR3: CASSQAGTQQETQYF
DNA: TGTGCCAGCAGCCAAGCCGGGACTCAACAAGAGACCCAGTACTTC

D: TRBD1
size: -
J: TRBJ2-2
V: TRBV15
length: 17
CDR3: CATSRGGGHSRTGELFF
DNA: TGTGCCACCAGCAGAGGAGGGGGCCACAGTCGTACCGGGGAGCTGTTTTTT

D: TRBD1
size: -
J: TRBJ1-5
V: TRBV18
length: 14
CDR3: CASSPDRVRQPQHF
DNA: TGTGCCAGCTCACCGGACAGGGTACGCCAGCCCCAGCATTTT

D: TRBD2
size: -
J: TRBJ2-5
V: TRBV5-6
length: 14
CDR3: CASSGGLAGGAQYF
DNA: TGTGCCAGCAGCGGCGGACTAGCGGGGGGGGCCCAGTACTTC

D: TRBD1
size: -
J: TRBJ1-2
V: TRBV19
length: 17
CDR3: CASSIWNRGEANYGYTF
DNA: TGTGCCAGTAGTATCTGGAACAGGGGGGAGGCCAACTATGGCTACACCTTC

D: TRBD1
size: -
J: TRBJ1-4
V: TRBV4-1
length: 14
CDR3: CASSQGQVLGKLFF
DNA: TGCGCCAGCAGCCAGGGACAGGTCCTAGGAAAACTGTTTTTT

D: TRBD2
size: -
J: TRBJ2-1
V: TRBV13
length: 13
CDR3: CASSPRLAGEQFF
DNA: TGTGCCAGCAGCCCCCGACTAGCGGGTGAGCAGTTCTTC

D: -
size: -
J: TRBJ2-5
V: TRBV29-1
length: 16
CDR3: CSVDRGSESLRETQYF
DNA: TGCAGCGTTGACCGGGGGAGTGAATCGTTGAGAGAGACCCAGTACTTC

D: TRBD2
size: -
J: TRBJ2-5
V: TRBV13
length: 16
CDR3: CASSILAGGLQETQYF
DNA: TGTGCCAGCAGCATTCTAGCGGGAGGGCTCCAAGAGACCCAGTACTTC

D: TRBD1
size: -
J: TRBJ1-5
V: TRBV2
length: 14
CDR3: CASSQQGGNQPQHF
DNA: TGTGCCAGCAGTCAACAGGGGGGCAATCAGCCCCAGCATTTT

D: TRBD2
size: -
J: TRBJ2-3
V: TRBV28
length: 14
CDR3: CASSGTSGTDTQYF
DNA: TGTGCCAGCAGTGGAACTAGCGGCACAGATACGCAGTATTTT

D: -
size: -
J: TRBJ1-5
V: TRBV28
length: 13
CDR3: CASTPNGFQPQHF
DNA: TGTGCCAGCACCCCCAACGGGTTTCAGCCCCAGCATTTT

D: TRBD1
size: -
J: TRBJ2-7
V: TRBV28
length: 12
CDR3: CASSSTGVQGYF
DNA: TGTGCCAGCAGTTCCACAGGGGTTCAAGGGTACTTC

D: -
size: -
J: TRBJ1-5
V: TRBV5-6
length: 15
CDR3: CASSPRGNLGQPQHF
DNA: TGTGCCAGCAGCCCCCGAGGGAACCTCGGTCAGCCCCAGCATTTT

D: -
size: -
J: TRBJ1-4
V: TRBV18
length: 16
CDR3: CASSPPYKRPGEKLFF
DNA: TGTGCCAGCTCACCACCCTACAAAAGACCAGGTGAAAAACTGTTTTTT

D: -
size: -
J: TRBJ2-7
V: TRBV27
length: 15
CDR3: CASRLTGTLEAEQYF
DNA: TGTGCCAGCAGGCTAACCGGGACACTCGAGGCCGAGCAGTACTTC

D: -
size: -
J: TRBJ1-1
V: TRBV2
length: 15
CDR3: CASSARVTQNTEAFF
DNA: TGTGCCAGCAGTGCCCGGGTCACACAAAACACTGAAGCTTTCTTT

D: -
size: -
J: TRBJ2-6
V: TRBV27
length: 16
CDR3: CASSRPTGYGANVLTF
DNA: TGTGCCAGCAGCCGCCCTACAGGGTACGGGGCCAACGTCCTGACTTTC

D: -
size: -
J: TRBJ1-5
V: TRBV11-2
length: 14
CDR3: CASSRTDSNQPQHF
DNA: TGTGCCAGCAGCCGGACTGACAGCAATCAGCCCCAGCATTTT

D: TRBD2
size: -
J: TRBJ2-1
V: TRBV4-3
length: 18
CDR3: CASSGGSGGAPPYNEQFF
DNA: TGCGCCAGCAGCGGGGGGAGCGGGGGCGCCCCCCCCTACAATGAGCAGTTCTTC

D: -
size: -
J: TRBJ2-5
V: TRBV2
length: 13
CDR3: CASRAGSPWTQYF
DNA: TGTGCCAGCAGGGCCGGGAGCCCGTGGACCCAGTACTTC

D: TRBD1
size: -
J: TRBJ2-7
V: TRBV11-3
length: 15
CDR3: CASSSGQGASYEQYF
DNA: TGTGCCAGCAGCTCCGGACAGGGGGCATCCTACGAGCAGTACTTC

D: TRBD1
size: -
J: TRBJ2-3
V: TRBV11-2
length: 16
CDR3: CASSLGQLPSTDTQYF
DNA: TGTGCCAGCAGCTTGGGACAGCTTCCTAGCACAGATACGCAGTATTTT

D: TRBD2
size: -
J: TRBJ2-3
V: TRBV15
length: 16
CDR3: CATSRRLAGGMDTQYF
DNA: TGTGCCACCAGCAGAAGACTAGCGGGGGGAATGGATACGCAGTATTTT

D: TRBD1
size: -
J: TRBJ1-4
V: TRBV4-1
length: 17
CDR3: CASSQGGGTGGTEKLFF
DNA: TGCGCCAGCAGCCAAGGCGGTGGGACAGGGGGCACTGAAAAACTGTTTTTT

D: TRBD2
size: -
J: TRBJ2-2
V: TRBV19
length: 15
CDR3: CASTGGLARFGELFF
DNA: TGTGCCAGCACCGGGGGACTAGCTCGATTCGGGGAGCTGTTTTTT

D: TRBD2
size: -
J: TRBJ2-3
V: TRBV5-6
length: 16
CDR3: CASSLEREFNTDTQYF
DNA: TGTGCCAGCAGCTTGGAGCGGGAGTTTAACACAGATACGCAGTATTTT

D: -
size: -
J: TRBJ2-3
V: TRBV6-4
length: 14
CDR3: CASSDSGTGDTQYF
DNA: TGTGCCAGCAGTGACTCCGGGACTGGGGATACGCAGTATTTT

D: -
size: -
J: TRBJ1-4
V: TRBV7-9
length: 15
CDR3: CASSSLTGSNEKLFF
DNA: TGTGCCAGCAGCTCCCTGACAGGTTCTAATGAAAAACTGTTTTTT

D: -
size: once
J: TRBJ1-3
V: TRBV9
length: 14
CDR3: CASSVTVAGNTIYF
DNA: TGTGCCAGCAGCGTCACGGTGGCTGGAAACACCATATATTTT

D: TRBD1
size: once
J: TRBJ2-1
V: TRBV7-3
length: 14
CDR3: CASSQMGQYNEQFF
DNA: TGTGCCAGCAGCCAAATGGGACAGTACAATGAGCAGTTCTTC

D: -
size: -
J: TRBJ1-6
V: TRBV7-7
length: 17
CDR3: CASSKDRRSSYNSPLHF
DNA: TGTGCTAGCAGCAAAGACAGGAGGAGCTCCTATAATTCACCCCTCCACTTT

D: TRBD1
size: -
J: TRBJ1-6
V: TRBV6-6
length: 16
CDR3: CASSYSTGDYNSPLHF
DNA: TGTGCCAGCAGTTACTCGACAGGGGACTATAATTCACCCCTCCACTTT

D: -
size: -
J: TRBJ2-1
V: TRBV6-4
length: 16
CDR3: CASSDRGFNSYNEQFF
DNA: TGTGCCAGCAGTGATAGGGGGTTTAATTCCTACAATGAGCAGTTCTTC

D: -
size: -
J: TRBJ1-3
V: TRBV4-1
length: 15
CDR3: CASSQGTFSGNTIYF
DNA: TGCGCCAGCAGCCAAGGGACATTCTCTGGAAACACCATATATTTT

D: -
size: -
J: TRBJ1-1
V: TRBV2
length: 13
CDR3: CASGQDSNTEAFF
DNA: TGTGCCAGCGGTCAGGACTCGAACACTGAAGCTTTCTTT

D: -
size: -
J: TRBJ2-6
V: TRBV2
length: 15
CDR3: CASKDSESGANVLTF
DNA: TGTGCCAGCAAGGACAGTGAGTCCGGGGCCAACGTCCTGACTTTC

D: TRBD1
size: -
J: TRBJ1-2
V: TRBV5-6
length: 15
CDR3: CASSLETGGAGGYTF
DNA: TGTGCCAGCAGCTTGGAGACAGGGGGCGCCGGGGGCTACACCTTC

D: TRBD1
size: -
J: TRBJ1-4
V: TRBV7-6
length: 15
CDR3: CASSRRQGIREKLFF
DNA: TGTGCCAGCAGCAGGCGACAGGGAATCCGTGAAAAACTGTTTTTT

D: TRBD1
size: -
J: TRBJ1-4
V: TRBV5-5
length: 15
CDR3: CASSLEDRGDEKLFF
DNA: TGTGCCAGCAGCTTGGAGGACAGGGGGGATGAAAAACTGTTTTTT

D: -
size: -
J: TRBJ2-7
V: TRBV5-1
length: 14
CDR3: CASSLSGDSYEQYF
DNA: TGCGCCAGCAGCTTGTCAGGGGACTCCTACGAGCAGTACTTC

D: TRBD1
size: -
J: TRBJ2-3
V: TRBV18
length: 18
CDR3: CASSPSARNRGFTDTQYF
DNA: TGTGCCAGCTCACCATCGGCCAGGAACAGGGGTTTTACAGATACGCAGTATTTT

D: -
size: -
J: TRBJ1-1
V: TRBV12-3/TRBV12-4
length: 13
CDR3: CASSLGGSTEAFF
DNA: TGTGCCAGCAGTTTAGGAGGGTCGACTGAAGCTTTCTTT

D: TRBD2
size: -
J: TRBJ2-3
V: TRBV28
length: 14
CDR3: CASSLGGSMDTQYF
DNA: TGTGCCAGCAGTTTGGGCGGGAGTATGGATACGCAGTATTTT

D: -
size: -
J: TRBJ1-6
V: TRBV30
length: 14
CDR3: CAWNPLSYNSPLHF
DNA: TGTGCCTGGAATCCGTTATCCTATAATTCACCCCTCCACTTT

D: -
size: -
J: TRBJ2-3
V: TRBV7-2
length: 17
CDR3: CASSLGRSSGGTDTQYF
DNA: TGTGCCAGCAGCTTGGGGCGGAGTAGTGGTGGCACAGATACGCAGTATTTT

D: TRBD2
size: -
J: TRBJ2-3
V: TRBV9
length: 18
CDR3: CASSVASGGASSTDTQYF
DNA: TGTGCCAGCAGCGTAGCTAGCGGGGGGGCCTCTAGCACAGATACGCAGTATTTT

D: -
size: -
J: TRBJ2-7
V: TRBV6-2/TRBV6-3
length: 14
CDR3: CASSYLVAAGEQYF
DNA: TGTGCCAGCAGTTACCTCGTGGCCGCGGGGGAGCAGTACTTC

D: TRBD2
size: -
J: TRBJ2-3
V: TRBV15
length: 17
CDR3: CATSTWTSGGSTDTQYF
DNA: TGTGCCACCAGCACCTGGACTAGCGGGGGCAGCACAGATACGCAGTATTTT

D: TRBD2
size: -
J: TRBJ2-7
V: TRBV27
length: 14
CDR3: CASSPRTSGLEQYF
DNA: TGTGCCAGCAGTCCGCGGACTAGCGGTCTTGAGCAGTACTTC

D: -
size: -
J: TRBJ2-7
V: TRBV11-2
length: 15
CDR3: CASSFGGLGLYEQYF
DNA: TGTGCCAGCAGCTTCGGAGGACTTGGGCTTTACGAGCAGTACTTC

D: -
size: -
J: TRBJ1-2
V: TRBV13
length: 14
CDR3: CASSSGTFSYGYTF
DNA: TGTGCCAGCAGCTCGGGGACTTTCAGCTATGGCTACACCTTC

D: -
size: -
J: TRBJ2-7
V: TRBV12-2
length: 15
CDR3: CASRFTSGSTYEQYF
DNA: TGTGCAAGTCGCTTCACTAGCGGGAGTACATACGAGCAGTACTTC

D: -
size: -
J: TRBJ1-2
V: TRBV6-2/TRBV6-3
length: 12
CDR3: CASSYSIYGYTF
DNA: TGTGCCAGCAGTTACAGCATCTATGGCTACACCTTC

D: -
size: -
J: TRBJ2-1
V: TRBV7-2
length: 18
CDR3: CASSLRGSAGVSYNEQFF
DNA: TGTGCCAGCAGCTTAAGGGGGTCGGCGGGAGTATCATACAATGAGCAGTTCTTC